The entry below describes one T cell receptor beta chain. Its antigen is not known. V shed 2 bases and J shed 0 bases, with 12 bases lying between them. The CDR3 runs to 16 residues. Germline V gene sequence: CDR1 SGHKS, CDR2 YYEKEE (reference sequence). The hyperthyroidism patients had all been newly diagnosed, and their disease duration was under 2 months. Their ages ranged from 18 to 65 years. Uncontrolled infection, other autoimmune disease, pregnancy or lactation disqualified patients from enrolment. About 10 ml fresh peripheral blood yielded the PBMCs. It was RNA transcripts that yielded the amplified TCR beta CDR3 regions. HTBI primers were the set used in a first-round RT-PCR of the TCR CDR3. TCRdb re-derived calls from the multiplex PCR reads in MiXCR, one entry per CDR3 protein. The sample yields about 200,000 distinct CDR3 sequences, approximately 20% seen once. This record belongs to a study of T cells in Graves' hyperthyroidism and ophthalmopathy. Study-wide findings and caveats: Patients with ophthalmopathy were separated from those with stable hyperthyroidism by a 13 V-J model.

V gene TRBV5-5 combines with J gene TRBJ2-1, with a weak D call TRBD2 (6 bases). The sequence came from a middle-aged man with Graves' hyperthyroidism. Sequenced: blood. The CDR3 sequence: CASSFGGASSYNEQFF. DNA for the CDR3: TGTGCCAGCAGCTTTGGCGGGGCGAGCTCCTACAATGAGCAGTTCTTC.